A selection of T cell receptor beta chains follows, all from one sample in a study of regulatory T cells in long-lasting Graves disease. TCRdb itself ran the multiplex PCR reads through MiXCR, one entry per CDR3 protein. The table has approximately 500,000 distinct CDR3 sequences, around a fifth seen once. The starting material was peripheral blood mononuclear cells (PBMCs), obtained when the disease was refractory, from a patient treated with antithyroid drugs. These receptors were obtained from a female donor with Graves disease. CDR3s include the opening cysteine and the closing phenylalanine or tryptophan. Fields, in order: D gene, J gene, V gene, clone size, CDR3 length, CDR3 protein, CDR3 DNA. The D gene is left open where the match is weak. Size is stated for part of the rows, as once, few or many counts, or as a class when the clone is expanded.

d_gene: -
j_gene: TRBJ1-4
v_gene: TRBV30
abundance: many
len: 13
CDR3aa: CAWMGRPNEKLFF
CDR3nt: TGTGCCTGGATGGGACGGCCAAATGAAAAACTGTTTTTT

d_gene: -
j_gene: TRBJ2-2
v_gene: TRBV7-7
abundance: -
len: 18
CDR3aa: CASSLGPVRVANTGELFF
CDR3nt: TGTGCTAGCAGCTTAGGGCCAGTGAGAGTTGCGAACACCGGGGAGCTGTTTTTT

d_gene: -
j_gene: TRBJ1-2
v_gene: TRBV5-1
abundance: many
len: 13
CDR3aa: CASSFTHNYGYTF
CDR3nt: TGCGCCAGCAGCTTTACCCATAACTATGGCTACACCTTC

d_gene: -
j_gene: TRBJ1-2
v_gene: TRBV6-2/TRBV6-3
abundance: many
len: 14
CDR3aa: CASVRSSLAYGYTF
CDR3nt: TGTGCCAGCGTCCGGAGTAGCCTCGCCTATGGCTACACCTTC

d_gene: -
j_gene: TRBJ1-2
v_gene: TRBV5-1
abundance: many
len: 14
CDR3aa: CASSLDSSNYGYTF
CDR3nt: TGCGCCAGCAGCTTGGACAGTTCTAACTATGGCTACACCTTC

d_gene: -
j_gene: TRBJ2-7
v_gene: TRBV6-2/TRBV6-3
abundance: many
len: 18
CDR3aa: CASSYSRSRANRSYEQYF
CDR3nt: TGTGCCAGCAGTTACTCGAGGAGTCGGGCCAATCGGTCCTACGAGCAGTACTTC

d_gene: -
j_gene: TRBJ2-5
v_gene: TRBV2
abundance: many
len: 13
CDR3aa: CASSADEWKTQYF
CDR3nt: TGTGCCAGCAGTGCGGACGAATGGAAGACCCAGTACTTC

d_gene: -
j_gene: TRBJ2-7
v_gene: TRBV13
abundance: many
len: 15
CDR3aa: CASSSDSLSSYEQYF
CDR3nt: TGTGCCAGCAGCTCCGACAGCCTGAGCTCCTACGAGCAGTACTTC

d_gene: TRBD1
j_gene: TRBJ1-2
v_gene: TRBV7-2
abundance: many
len: 14
CDR3aa: CASSLWDRGYGYTF
CDR3nt: TGTGCCAGCAGCTTATGGGACAGGGGCTATGGCTACACCTTC

d_gene: -
j_gene: TRBJ2-7
v_gene: TRBV9
abundance: -
len: 14
CDR3aa: CASSPRLQGYEQYF
CDR3nt: TGTGCCAGCAGCCCCCGGCTACAGGGATACGAGCAGTACTTC

d_gene: -
j_gene: TRBJ2-3
v_gene: TRBV2
abundance: -
len: 13
CDR3aa: CASRHSGGDTQYF
CDR3nt: TGTGCCAGCAGGCACTCGGGGGGCGATACGCAGTATTTT

d_gene: TRBD1
j_gene: TRBJ1-2
v_gene: TRBV20-1
abundance: -
len: 13
CDR3aa: CSAEQTGGQGYTF
CDR3nt: TGCAGTGCGGAGCAGACAGGGGGTCAGGGCTACACCTTC

d_gene: -
j_gene: TRBJ2-4
v_gene: TRBV7-2
abundance: -
len: 15
CDR3aa: CASSQGGAGKNIQYF
CDR3nt: TGTGCCAGCAGCCAAGGGGGGGCTGGCAAAAACATTCAGTACTTC

d_gene: TRBD2
j_gene: TRBJ2-5
v_gene: TRBV6-5
abundance: many
len: 15
CDR3aa: CASSYRPSGRETQYF
CDR3nt: TGTGCCAGCAGTTATCGCCCTAGCGGTCGCGAGACCCAGTACTTC

d_gene: -
j_gene: TRBJ1-1
v_gene: TRBV12-3/TRBV12-4
abundance: many
len: 13
CDR3aa: CASSLVITTEAFF
CDR3nt: TGTGCCAGCAGTTTGGTAATAACCACTGAAGCTTTCTTT

d_gene: -
j_gene: TRBJ1-5
v_gene: TRBV15
abundance: many
len: 15
CDR3aa: CATSRDRGTLQPQHF
CDR3nt: TGTGCCACCAGCAGAGATCGAGGAACTCTTCAGCCCCAGCATTTT

d_gene: -
j_gene: TRBJ2-5
v_gene: TRBV2
abundance: many
len: 14
CDR3aa: CASSPLQGSETQYF
CDR3nt: TGTGCCAGCAGCCCCCTTCAAGGTTCAGAGACCCAGTACTTC

d_gene: -
j_gene: TRBJ1-4
v_gene: TRBV15
abundance: many
len: 17
CDR3aa: CATSSKVSGGYNEKLFF
CDR3nt: TGTGCCACCAGCAGTAAGGTGTCAGGAGGTTATAATGAAAAACTGTTTTTT

d_gene: -
j_gene: TRBJ1-6
v_gene: TRBV19
abundance: few
len: 13
CDR3aa: CATRTEYNSPLHF
CDR3nt: TGTGCCACCCGGACGGAGTATAATTCACCCCTCCACTTT

d_gene: -
j_gene: TRBJ2-2
v_gene: TRBV19
abundance: few
len: 13
CDR3aa: CAPHGANTGELFF
CDR3nt: TGTGCCCCACATGGTGCCAACACCGGGGAGCTGTTTTTT

d_gene: -
j_gene: TRBJ1-6
v_gene: TRBV20-1
abundance: -
len: 14
CDR3aa: CSAPGLPRGSPLHF
CDR3nt: TGCAGTGCTCCGGGGCTACCTAGGGGTTCACCCCTCCACTTT

d_gene: -
j_gene: TRBJ1-1
v_gene: TRBV5-1
abundance: many
len: 14
CDR3aa: CASSLDPGGPEAFF
CDR3nt: TGCGCCAGCAGCTTGGATCCGGGGGGTCCTGAAGCTTTCTTT

d_gene: TRBD2
j_gene: TRBJ2-1
v_gene: TRBV28
abundance: -
len: 15
CDR3aa: CATPGGTSGYNEQFF
CDR3nt: TGTGCCACCCCAGGGGGGACTAGCGGGTACAATGAGCAGTTCTTC

d_gene: TRBD2
j_gene: TRBJ2-7
v_gene: TRBV12-3/TRBV12-4
abundance: many
len: 16
CDR3aa: CASSPTSGRALDEQYF
CDR3nt: TGTGCCAGCAGTCCGACTAGCGGGAGGGCTCTGGACGAGCAGTACTTC

d_gene: -
j_gene: TRBJ2-1
v_gene: TRBV11-2
abundance: -
len: 12
CDR3aa: CASSDRDNEQFF
CDR3nt: TGTGCCAGCAGCGATCGGGACAATGAGCAGTTCTTC

d_gene: -
j_gene: TRBJ1-5
v_gene: TRBV19
abundance: many
len: 16
CDR3aa: CASSTQTGPSNQPQHF
CDR3nt: TGTGCCAGTAGTACACAGACGGGACCATCGAATCAGCCCCAGCATTTT

d_gene: TRBD2
j_gene: TRBJ2-3
v_gene: TRBV12-3/TRBV12-4
abundance: -
len: 16
CDR3aa: CASSSDSGRATDTQYF
CDR3nt: TGTGCCAGCAGTTCCGATAGCGGGAGAGCCACAGATACGCAGTATTTT

d_gene: -
j_gene: TRBJ2-7
v_gene: TRBV6-1
abundance: -
len: 13
CDR3aa: CASSPVVGYEQYF
CDR3nt: TGTGCCAGCAGCCCCGTCGTCGGCTACGAGCAGTACTTC

d_gene: -
j_gene: TRBJ2-5
v_gene: TRBV6-1
abundance: few
len: 12
CDR3aa: CASRTLSETQYF
CDR3nt: TGTGCCAGCAGGACCCTGTCAGAGACCCAGTACTTC

d_gene: -
j_gene: TRBJ1-5
v_gene: TRBV6-5
abundance: many
len: 13
CDR3aa: CASSYGQFQPQHF
CDR3nt: TGTGCCAGCAGTTATGGACAATTTCAGCCCCAGCATTTT

d_gene: -
j_gene: TRBJ2-5
v_gene: TRBV28
abundance: many
len: 13
CDR3aa: CASSFGTEETQYF
CDR3nt: TGTGCCAGCAGCTTTGGGACGGAAGAGACCCAGTACTTC

d_gene: -
j_gene: TRBJ1-6
v_gene: TRBV7-3
abundance: few
len: 15
CDR3aa: CASSLDRPGRSPLHF
CDR3nt: TGTGCCAGCAGCTTAGATCGGCCCGGAAGATCACCCCTCCACTTT

d_gene: -
j_gene: TRBJ2-1
v_gene: TRBV7-9
abundance: -
len: 12
CDR3aa: CASSPSDREQFF
CDR3nt: TGTGCCAGCAGCCCATCGGATCGTGAGCAGTTCTTC

d_gene: -
j_gene: TRBJ1-4
v_gene: TRBV28
abundance: many
len: 14
CDR3aa: CASSLGGRGEKLFF
CDR3nt: TGTGCCAGCAGTTTGGGGGGGCGCGGTGAAAAACTGTTTTTT

d_gene: -
j_gene: TRBJ2-5
v_gene: TRBV15
abundance: -
len: 16
CDR3aa: CATSREGLPSGETQYF
CDR3nt: TGTGCCACCAGCAGAGAGGGGCTACCGTCCGGCGAGACCCAGTACTTC

d_gene: -
j_gene: TRBJ2-5
v_gene: TRBV7-9
abundance: -
len: 15
CDR3aa: CASSAQGGARETQYF
CDR3nt: TGTGCCAGCAGCGCCCAGGGGGGGGCACGGGAGACCCAGTACTTC

d_gene: TRBD2
j_gene: TRBJ2-1
v_gene: TRBV7-6
abundance: few
len: 15
CDR3aa: CASSSAGGGSNEQFF
CDR3nt: TGTGCCAGCAGCTCCGCGGGGGGCGGGAGTAATGAGCAGTTCTTC

d_gene: TRBD2
j_gene: TRBJ2-5
v_gene: TRBV19
abundance: -
len: 15
CDR3aa: CASSPSSGRKETQYF
CDR3nt: TGTGCCAGTAGTCCAAGCAGCGGGAGAAAAGAGACCCAGTACTTC

d_gene: -
j_gene: TRBJ1-1
v_gene: TRBV7-8
abundance: -
len: 14
CDR3aa: CASSAAGTFTEAFF
CDR3nt: TGTGCCAGCAGCGCAGCTGGGACTTTCACTGAAGCTTTCTTT

d_gene: -
j_gene: TRBJ2-7
v_gene: TRBV28
abundance: many
len: 11
CDR3aa: CASGGNYEQYF
CDR3nt: TGTGCCAGCGGGGGGAACTACGAGCAGTACTTC

d_gene: -
j_gene: TRBJ2-7
v_gene: TRBV7-9
abundance: -
len: 15
CDR3aa: CASSATRGTTYEQYF
CDR3nt: TGTGCCAGCAGCGCGACCCGGGGAACGACCTACGAGCAGTACTTC

d_gene: TRBD2
j_gene: TRBJ2-5
v_gene: TRBV4-1
abundance: many
len: 15
CDR3aa: CASSQPLAGAETQYF
CDR3nt: TGCGCCAGCAGCCAACCCCTAGCGGGGGCAGAGACCCAGTACTTC

d_gene: TRBD1
j_gene: TRBJ1-2
v_gene: TRBV5-4
abundance: few
len: 12
CDR3aa: CASSWGTDGYTF
CDR3nt: TGTGCCAGCAGCTGGGGGACAGATGGCTACACCTTC

d_gene: TRBD1
j_gene: TRBJ2-1
v_gene: TRBV2
abundance: -
len: 17
CDR3aa: CASTLGPGTGPRNEQFF
CDR3nt: TGTGCCAGCACCCTTGGTCCCGGGACAGGGCCTCGCAATGAGCAGTTCTTC

d_gene: TRBD1
j_gene: TRBJ2-5
v_gene: TRBV28
abundance: few
len: 14
CDR3aa: CASSQTGGFETQYF
CDR3nt: TGTGCCAGCAGTCAGACAGGGGGCTTTGAGACCCAGTACTTC

d_gene: TRBD2
j_gene: TRBJ2-5
v_gene: TRBV6-5
abundance: many
len: 16
CDR3aa: CASSSEGLAVQETQYF
CDR3nt: TGTGCCAGCAGTTCCGAGGGACTAGCGGTTCAAGAGACCCAGTACTTC

d_gene: TRBD2
j_gene: TRBJ2-2
v_gene: TRBV24-1
abundance: -
len: 18
CDR3aa: CATSGGTSGVMGAGELFF
CDR3nt: TGTGCCACCAGTGGTGGGACGAGCGGGGTCATGGGAGCCGGGGAGCTGTTTTTT

d_gene: -
j_gene: TRBJ1-5
v_gene: TRBV28
abundance: many
len: 15
CDR3aa: CASSFRGGFMGAQHF
CDR3nt: TGTGCCAGCAGTTTCCGGGGGGGATTTATGGGCGCCCAGCATTTT

d_gene: -
j_gene: TRBJ2-2
v_gene: TRBV29-1
abundance: few
len: 14
CDR3aa: CSVSGSGNTGELFF
CDR3nt: TGCAGCGTCTCAGGATCTGGGAACACCGGGGAGCTGTTTTTT

d_gene: -
j_gene: TRBJ2-7
v_gene: TRBV28
abundance: many
len: 15
CDR3aa: CASSSKTGRPGEQYF
CDR3nt: TGTGCCAGCAGTTCAAAAACCGGGCGCCCAGGCGAGCAGTACTTC